These 28 T cell receptor beta chains were all obtained from the same sample, sequenced in a study of early T cells in non-severe SARS-CoV-2 infection (dated by TCRdb to the early 2020s). The library was produced with 5' RACE. Sequencing instrument: NextSeq 500. The public reads were reprocessed in TCRdb via fastp at Q25 and MiXCR, keeping in-frame beta chains. Entries that share a CDR3 protein sequence are merged under the most common genes and DNA. Within this sample are over 90,000 distinct CDR3 sequences, with less than 15% of them counted one time only. About 4.6% of the sample belongs to the ten largest clones. This specimen was whole blood, taken at baseline. The receptors shown here come from an adult who was a healthcare worker with PCR-confirmed SARS-CoV-2 infection or an uninfected control (not recorded which).

The chain is built from TRBV18 and TRBJ2-4; either TRBD1 or TRBD2 may fit D (5 bases each). The germline CDR1 and CDR2 sequences are KGHSH and LQKENI. CDR3 length: 14 amino acids. Trimming took 3 bases from V and 11 from J, leaving 17 bases between them. CDR3 loop: CASSPPGTPALQYF. DNA for the CDR3: TGTGCCAGCTCACCTCCCGGGACCCCGGCACTTCAGTACTTC.

This chain uses TRBV30 with TRBJ2-7; the match to TRBD2 covers 9 bases. The CDR3 contains 14 residues. Germline CDR1 and CDR2: GTSNPN and SVGIG (reference sequence). J lost 6 bases, V lost 4 bases, and 10 bases had no gene match. The CDR3 reads CAWTLLAGSAEQYF. Here the CDR3 DNA reads TGTGCCTGGACCCTCCTAGCGGGGTCCGCCGAGCAGTACTTC.

In its sample, this clonotype was seen many times. J is TRBJ2-7 and V is TRBV12-3 or TRBV12-4; maybe TRBD1 (6 bases). The V end lost 6 bases, the J end lost 5 bases, and 17 bases lay between the germline ends. This CDR3 contains 14 residues. For the CDR3, the DNA is TGTGCCAGCAGGTTCGGGGCAGGGGCGAACGAGCAGTACTTC. Its protein is CASRFGAGANEQYF.

The chain combines TRBV7-3 with TRBJ1-6; 7 bases are a match to TRBD1. In germline, CDR1 is SGHTA, CDR2 FQGTGA. The length of the CDR3 is 15 residues. V lost 1 base, J lost 7 bases, and 4 bases stayed unmatched. The CDR3 reads CASSLNPGGNSPLHF. The CDR3 nucleotides read TGTGCCAGCAGCTTAAATCCAGGGGGGAATTCACCCCTCCACTTT. Full variable domain (missing parts from reference TRBV7-3 and TRBJ1-6): GAGVSQTPSNKVTEKGKYVELRCDPISGHTALYWYRQSLGQGPEFLIYFQGTGAADDSGLPNDRFFAVRPEGSVSTLKIQRTERGDSAVYLCASSLNPGGNSPLHFGNGTRLTVT.

This clonotype showed up many times. V and J are TRBV7-3 and TRBJ2-2; perhaps TRBD1 as D (5 bases). Germline loops: CDR1 SGHTA, CDR2 FQGTGA. Trimming took 5 bases from V and 9 from J, leaving 31 bases between them. This CDR3 comprises 19 residues. In DNA, the CDR3 is TGTGCCAGCAGCCCCGCCCCCTCCCCAGGGCGTGGGGCCGTCCGGGAGCTGTTTTTT. The encoded protein is CASSPAPSPGRGAVRELFF.

The chain combines TRBV9 with TRBJ2-7; 7 nucleotides align to TRBD1. The CDR3 totals 15 residues. V trimming: 0 bases; J trimming: 4 bases; junction bases outside the gene matches: 7. Germline V gene lookup returns CDR1 SGDLS and CDR2 YYNGEE. The CDR3: CASSVGVTGRYEQYF. The CDR3, as DNA: TGTGCCAGCAGCGTAGGTGTGACAGGGCGATACGAGCAGTACTTC. Based on the CDR3 plus reference TRBV9 and TRBJ2-7, the full variable domain is DSGVTQTPKHLITATGQRVTLRCSPRSGDLSVYWYQQSLDQGLQFLIQYYNGEERAKGNILERFSAQQFPDLHSELNLSSLELGDSALYFCASSVGVTGRYEQYFGPGTRLTVT.

The chain uses TRBV6-2 or TRBV6-3 and TRBJ2-3; 7 nucleotides match TRBD1. The trim removed 2 bases at V and 2 bases at J, leaving 7 bases unmatched. This CDR3 region has 16 residues. CDR1 and CDR2 from the germline V gene are MNHEY and SVGEGT. CDR3 sequence (DNA): TGTGCCAGCAGTTACCTCACAGGGGCCATCACAGATACGCAGTATTTT. Its translation is CASSYLTGAITDTQYF.

This clonotype was counted ten times or more. The chain has TRBV7-6 and TRBJ1-5; 8 bases agree with TRBD1. The CDR3 has 14 amino acids. V shed 5 bases and J 7 bases; nucleotides not matched to a gene: 7. Germline loops: CDR1 SGHVS, CDR2 FNYEAQ. The CDR3 loop reads CASSRDRGNQPQHF. The CDR3 region has the DNA TGTGCCAGCAGCCGCGACAGGGGTAACCAGCCCCAGCATTTT.

The chain uses TRBV7-2 and TRBJ2-7, with TRBD1 identical over 9 bases. The CDR3 has 15 amino acids. V shed 5 bases, J shed 7 bases, and the junction held 12 bases outside the gene matches. From germline, CDR1 is SGHTA and CDR2 FQGNSA. CDR3 protein: CASSPWTGVKNEQYF. CDR3 coding DNA: TGTGCCAGCAGCCCCTGGACAGGGGTGAAGAATGAGCAGTACTTC.

By share of the sample, this clonotype is medium-sized (0.01 to 0.1%). The CDR3 DNA sequence: TGTGCCACCGGACCCCGGAGCTCCTATAATTCACCCCTCCACTTT. It encodes CATGPRSSYNSPLHF. This chain uses TRBV2 with TRBJ1-6; D gene unclear. V was pared by 10 bases and J by 0 bases, with 13 bases between. The CDR3 totals 15 residues. Per germline, CDR1 SNHLY and CDR2 FYNNEI.

At least ten counts were recorded for this clonotype. This chain connects TRBV7-8 to TRBJ2-1; tentatively, D is TRBD1 or TRBD2 (5 bases each). V was shortened by 3 bases and J by 4 bases, with 16 bases between the two germline ends. Germline V gene lookup returns CDR1 SGHVS and CDR2 FQNEAQ. This CDR3 is 16 amino acids long. CDR3 DNA sequence: TGTGCCAGCAGCTTTTACGGGGCGGATGGGTACAATGAGCAGTTCTTC. It translates to CASSFYGADGYNEQFF.

The DNA for the CDR3 is TGTGCCACCAGTGACCCAACCTGGGTGCAGGGGGTTTCCAATCAGCCCCAGCATTTT. It codes for CATSDPTWVQGVSNQPQHF. The V call is TRBV24-1, the J call TRBJ1-5; 7 bases map to TRBD1. V lost 4 bases and J lost 3; bases outside the gene matches: 17. This CDR3 is 19 amino acids long. The germline CDR1 and CDR2 sequences are KGHDR and SFDVKD.

This clonotype was seen repeatedly, ten times or more. This chain joins TRBV4-2 and TRBJ2-1; TRBD2 matches at 8 bases. V lost 4 bases to trimming and J lost 8 bases; unmatched junction nucleotides: 13. Germline CDR1 is LGHNA and CDR2 is YNFKEQ. The CDR3 has 16 amino acids. The CDR3 DNA reads TGTGCCAGCAGCCTCGCATTCCGGCGGGAGGACGATGAGCAGTTCTTC. Residues: CASSLAFRREDDEQFF.

This clonotype was detected many times. The chain employs TRBV7-6 and TRBJ1-1; D gene uncertain. Germline assignment: CDR1 SGHVS and CDR2 FNYEAQ. Between the trimmed V and J ends, which lost 0 bases and 0 bases, there was a span of 2 bases. The CDR3 length is 13 residues. CDR3: CASSLALNTEAFF. The CDR3 nucleotides read TGTGCCAGCAGCTTAGCCTTGAACACTGAAGCTTTCTTT.

The chain joins TRBV18 to TRBJ1-6; 7 bases match TRBD1. Germline V gene lookup returns CDR1 KGHSH and CDR2 LQKENI. Losses at the gene ends were 3 bases for V and 7 bases for J; bases not matched to a gene: 6. The CDR3 covers 15 residues. The CDR3 DNA reads as TGTGCCAGCTCACCGACAGGGCGGACCAATTCACCCCTCCACTTT. It encodes CASSPTGRTNSPLHF.

The chain carries TRBV6-6 and TRBJ2-3; D remains ambiguous. With 0 bases removed from V and 7 bases from J, the gap between germline ends came to 17 bases. This CDR3 is 16 amino acids long. From germline, CDR1 is MNHNY and CDR2 SVGAGI (reference sequence). The CDR3, as DNA: TGTGCCAGCAGTTACTCCTCCCCATATAATCGCAATACGCAGTATTTT. Translation: CASSYSSPYNRNTQYF.

The V and J genes are TRBV6-1 and TRBJ1-1; D unclear. The CDR3 contains 12 residues. Between the trimmed V and J ends, which lost 6 bases and 6 bases, there was a span of 11 bases. Germline lookup yields CDR1 MNHNS and CDR2 SASEGT. The CDR3 here is CASSPTLSEAFF. The CDR3 bases are TGTGCCAGCAGCCCCACACTTTCTGAAGCTTTCTTT.

The chain joins TRBV1 to TRBJ2-3; TRBD2, the table's D call, was not compared with the DNA. TRBV1 is given as a pseudogene. This CDR3 is 17 amino acids long. This CDR3 reads CTSSHRPGLANRDTQYF. The CDR3 DNA follows: TGCACCAGCAGCCACCGCCCGGGACTAGCGAATCGAGATACGCAGTATTTT.

This clonotype was seen many times. V gene TRBV12-3 or TRBV12-4 combines with J gene TRBJ2-7; TRBD1 agrees at 9 bases. J was trimmed by 5 bases and V by 6 bases; bases with no gene match: 8. This CDR3 is built from 14 residues. In DNA, the CDR3 is TGTGCCAGCAGGTCCGGGACAGGGATTAACGAGCAGTACTTC. It codes for CASRSGTGINEQYF.

The V gene is TRBV5-5, the J gene TRBJ1-2; D is uncertain. This CDR3 contains 14 residues. The germline V and J ends were trimmed by 0 bases and 5 bases, with 11 bases remaining between them. Germline V gene lookup returns CDR1 SGHKS and CDR2 YYEKEE (reference sequence). The DNA of the CDR3 is TGTGCCAGCAGCTTGGTGGCAGGCTCGTATGGCTACACCTTC. It codes for CASSLVAGSYGYTF.

In its sample, this clonotype was seen a few times. The chain combines TRBV20-1 with TRBJ1-1; 8 bases agree with TRBD1. Per the germline V gene, CDR1 is DFQATT and CDR2 is SNEGSKA (reference sequence). The J segment lost 4 bases and the V segment lost 6 bases, leaving 1 base of the junction unmatched. This CDR3 has 11 amino acids. The CDR3 loop is CSAGTGTEAFF. The CDR3 DNA is TGCAGTGCCGGGACAGGCACTGAAGCTTTCTTT.

There are a few counts of this clonotype. J is TRBJ2-2 and V is TRBV7-9; D remains ambiguous. Germline values: CDR1 SEHNR, CDR2 FQNEAQ (reference sequence). This CDR3 region has 13 residues. The V end was cut by 11 bases, the J end by 2 bases, with 12 bases between. In nucleotides, the CDR3 is TGTGCCCTACTGACCGAAAACACCGGGGAGCTGTTTTTT. This translates into CALLTENTGELFF.

The chain combines TRBV7-8 with TRBJ1-6; D remains ambiguous. Between the trimmed V and J ends, which lost 0 bases and 0 bases, there was a span of 9 bases. Germline values: CDR1 SGHVS, CDR2 FQNEAQ. CDR3 length equals 17 residues. This CDR3 reads CASSLAQSSSYNSPLHF. The CDR3 nucleotides read TGTGCCAGCAGCTTAGCCCAATCGAGCTCCTATAATTCACCCCTCCACTTT.

This clonotype was found a few times. In nucleotides, the CDR3 is TGTGCCAGCAGTGGGTTCATGGCAGAGACCCAGTACTTC. It codes for CASSGFMAETQYF. This sequence joins TRBV25-1 and TRBJ2-5; no reliable D call. Germline V gene sequence: CDR1 MGHDK, CDR2 SYGVNS. The ends were cut back, 4 bases at V and 4 bases at J, with 10 bases in the middle. This CDR3 contains 13 residues.

There are a few counts of this clonotype. The chain uses TRBV3-1 and TRBJ2-5; D unresolved. The CDR3 spans 11 residues. Trimming removed 3 bases from V and 5 bases from J, with 4 bases in between. Germline V CDR1 and CDR2: LGHDT, YNNKEL (reference sequence). The CDR3: CASSHLETQYF. CDR3 DNA: TGTGCCAGCAGCCATTTGGAGACCCAGTACTTC.

This clonotype was counted between two and nine times. The V gene is TRBV7-8, the J gene TRBJ2-5; the match to TRBD2 covers 9 bases. The CDR3 totals 15 residues. Trimming at V came to 1 base and at J to 5 bases, leaving 5 bases not matched to a gene. In germline, CDR1 is SGHVS, CDR2 FQNEAQ. The CDR3 reads CASSLGAGGQETQYF. DNA for the CDR3: TGTGCCAGCAGCTTAGGGGCGGGAGGGCAGGAGACCCAGTACTTC.

J is TRBJ2-7 and V is TRBV6-5; 12 bases are a match to TRBD2. V dropped 6 bases and J dropped 0; count of bases not matched to a gene: 6. The germline V gene encodes CDR1 MNHEY and CDR2 SVGAGI. The CDR3 totals 16 residues. CDR3 sequence reads: CASSRGLAGFSYEQYF. The CDR3 DNA follows: TGTGCCAGCAGCCGGGGACTAGCGGGCTTCTCCTACGAGCAGTACTTC.

V and J are TRBV27 and TRBJ1-6; D is perhaps TRBD1 (5 bases). The CDR3 is made up of 15 amino acids. CDR1 is MNHEY, CDR2 SMNVEV, per germline (reference sequence). V was shortened by 6 bases and J by 0 bases, with 9 bases between the two germline ends. This CDR3 reads CASRGPGSYNSPLHF. DNA of the CDR3: TGTGCCAGCAGGGGGCCCGGCTCCTATAATTCACCCCTCCACTTT.